Given below is one T cell receptor beta chain in context. The sample belongs to a study of tumor T cells in aggressive B-cell lymphoma. The length of the CDR3 is 13 residues. CDR1 SGHNT and CDR2 YYREEE come from the germline V gene (reference sequence). With V trimmed by 9 bases and J by 7 bases, 7 bases remained unmatched. Some clones are missing from TCRdb's copy, which holds only in-frame ones; the method was immunoSEQ multiplex PCR. In the table there are some 4,500 clones, over 70% of which are singletons. Sequenced: tumor tissue. The receptor was isolated from an adult with diffuse large B cell lymphoma. The gene calls are TRBV5-4 and TRBJ1-6; 7 bases are shared with TRBD1. Written as DNA, the CDR3 is TGTGCCACCATAGACAGGGACAATTCACCCCTCCACTTT. Translation gives CATIDRDNSPLHF.